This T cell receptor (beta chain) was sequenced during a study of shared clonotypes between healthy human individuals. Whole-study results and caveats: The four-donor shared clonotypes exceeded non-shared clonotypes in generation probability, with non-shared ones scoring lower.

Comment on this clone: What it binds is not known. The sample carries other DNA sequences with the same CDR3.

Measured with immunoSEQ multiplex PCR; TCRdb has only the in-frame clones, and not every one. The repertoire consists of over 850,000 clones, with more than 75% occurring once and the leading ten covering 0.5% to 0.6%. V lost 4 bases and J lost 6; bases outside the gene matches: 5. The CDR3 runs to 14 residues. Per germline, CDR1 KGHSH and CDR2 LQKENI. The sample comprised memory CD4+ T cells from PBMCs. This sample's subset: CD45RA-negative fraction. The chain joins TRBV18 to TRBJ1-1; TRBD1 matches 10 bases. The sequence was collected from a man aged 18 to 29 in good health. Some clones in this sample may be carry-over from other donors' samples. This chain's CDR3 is CASSRDRGLSEAFF. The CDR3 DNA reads TGTGCCAGCTCACGCGACAGGGGGCTCTCTGAAGCTTTCTTT.